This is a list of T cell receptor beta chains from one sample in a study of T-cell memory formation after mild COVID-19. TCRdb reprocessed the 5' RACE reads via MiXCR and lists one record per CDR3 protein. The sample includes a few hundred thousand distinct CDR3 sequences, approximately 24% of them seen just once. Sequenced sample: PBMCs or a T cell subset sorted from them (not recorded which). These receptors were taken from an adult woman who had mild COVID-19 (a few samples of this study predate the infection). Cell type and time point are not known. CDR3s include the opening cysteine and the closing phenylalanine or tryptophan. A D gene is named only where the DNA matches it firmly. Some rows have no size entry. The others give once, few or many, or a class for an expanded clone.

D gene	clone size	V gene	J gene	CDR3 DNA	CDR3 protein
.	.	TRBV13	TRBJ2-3	TGTGCCAGCAGTATTGGGGATACGCAGTATTTT	CASSIGDTQYF
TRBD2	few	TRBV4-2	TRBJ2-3	TGTGCCAGCAGCCAAGTAGCGGGGGGCCGCACAGATACGCAGTATTTT	CASSQVAGGRTDTQYF
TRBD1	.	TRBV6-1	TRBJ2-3	TGTGCCAGCAGCCGGGACAGGGTCCCCACAGATACGCAGTATTTT	CASSRDRVPTDTQYF
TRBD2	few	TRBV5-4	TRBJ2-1	TGTGCCAGCAGCCCTCTAGCGGGTGTCTACAATGAGCAGTTCTTC	CASSPLAGVYNEQFF
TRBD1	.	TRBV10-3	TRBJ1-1	TGTGCCATCAGTGATGTAGGGACAGCCGGGGGAGCTTTCTTT	CAISDVGTAGGAFF
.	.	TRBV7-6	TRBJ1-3	TGTGGGGCGGGCCCGCAATCTGGAAACACCATATATTTT	CGAGPQSGNTIYF
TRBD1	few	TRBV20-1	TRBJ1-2	TGCAGTGCTAGGACTGACAGGGGAAACTATGGCTACACCTTC	CSARTDRGNYGYTF
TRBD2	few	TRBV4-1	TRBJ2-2	TGCGCCAGCAGCCTCCCGGGACTAGCGGCAAGGGAGCTGTTTTTT	CASSLPGLAARELFF
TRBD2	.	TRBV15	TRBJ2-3	TGTGCCACCAGCAGAGATGGGGGTACTAGCGGGAGGAGCACAGATACGCAGTATTTT	CATSRDGGTSGRSTDTQYF
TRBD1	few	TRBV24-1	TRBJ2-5	TGTGCCACCAGTGAACCGGGACAGGGCGGACAAGAGACCCAGTACTTC	CATSEPGQGGQETQYF
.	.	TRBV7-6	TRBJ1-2	TGTGCCAGCAGCCCCCGCCGACAGGAGACCCCTGGGGGCTACACCTTC	CASSPRRQETPGGYTF
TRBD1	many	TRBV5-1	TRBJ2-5	TGTGCCAGCAGCTTGGGGACAGTTCAAGAGACCCAGTACTTC	CASSLGTVQETQYF
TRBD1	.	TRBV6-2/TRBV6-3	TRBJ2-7	TGTGCCAGCAGTTACGACCGACAGGGGAAAAGACCTTACGAGCAGTACTTC	CASSYDRQGKRPYEQYF
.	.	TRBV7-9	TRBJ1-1	TGTGCCAGCAGCTCCAGTAACACTGAAGCTTTCTTT	CASSSSNTEAFF
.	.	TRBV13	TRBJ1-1	TGTGCCAGCAGAGAGGGACGGCAGGAAGCTTTCTTT	CASREGRQEAFF
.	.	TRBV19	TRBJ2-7	TGTGCCAGTAGTACCCAGAGAAGCGAGCAGTACTTC	CASSTQRSEQYF
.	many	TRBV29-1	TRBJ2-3	TGCAGCGTTGGACTACCAGATACGCAGTATTTT	CSVGLPDTQYF
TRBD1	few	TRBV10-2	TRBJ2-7	TGCGCCAGCAGAGAGGGACAGGTCTACGAGCAGTACTTC	CASREGQVYEQYF
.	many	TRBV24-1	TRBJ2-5	TGTGCCACCAGTGCGGGGGGCGAAGAAGAGACCCAGTACTTC	CATSAGGEEETQYF
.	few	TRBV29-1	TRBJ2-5	TGCAGCGTTGAAGCGCATATTCAAGAGTTCCAGTACTTC	CSVEAHIQEFQYF
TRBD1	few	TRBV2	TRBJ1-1	TGTGCCAGCAGTTTGCCTTTCCAGGGGGCGGCGAACACTGAAGCTTTCTTT	CASSLPFQGAANTEAFF
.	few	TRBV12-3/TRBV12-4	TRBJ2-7	TGTGCCAGTTCCTCCGTCCCGGACCGGCAGTACTTC	CASSSVPDRQYF
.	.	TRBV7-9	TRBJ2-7	TGTGCCAGCAGCTTTGGGCAGATGTTCTACGAGCAGTACTTC	CASSFGQMFYEQYF
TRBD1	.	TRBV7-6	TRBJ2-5	TGTGCCAGCAGGTACAGGGGGCGTGGAGAGACCCAGTACTTC	CASRYRGRGETQYF
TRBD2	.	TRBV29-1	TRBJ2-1	TGCAGCGTGGATACTAGCGGGGTTTACAATGAGCAGTTCTTC	CSVDTSGVYNEQFF
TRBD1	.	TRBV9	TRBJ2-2	TGTGCCAGCAGCGTGAGCCCCGGGACAGGGATCATCGGGGAGCTGTTTTTT	CASSVSPGTGIIGELFF
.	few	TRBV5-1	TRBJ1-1	TGCGCCAGCAGCCTAAAGGGGGACGGGAACACTGAAGCTTTCTTT	CASSLKGDGNTEAFF
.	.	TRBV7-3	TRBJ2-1	TGTGCCAGCAGTCCCTCGGGCTTAGTGGGCAATGAGCAGTTCTTC	CASSPSGLVGNEQFF
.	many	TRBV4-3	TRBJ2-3	TGCGCCAGCAGCCAAGATTCCTGGCGGAGCACAGATACGCAGTATTTT	CASSQDSWRSTDTQYF
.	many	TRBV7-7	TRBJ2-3	TGTGCTAGCAGCTTAGCCCAGAGGGGCGATACGCAGTATTTT	CASSLAQRGDTQYF
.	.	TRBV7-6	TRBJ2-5	TGTGCCAGCAGCTTAGCTCAAGGGTCGGGAGAGACCCAGTACTTC	CASSLAQGSGETQYF
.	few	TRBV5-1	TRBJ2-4	TGCGCCAGCAGCATCAGTGGGACCCTAGCCAAAAACATTCAGTACTTC	CASSISGTLAKNIQYF
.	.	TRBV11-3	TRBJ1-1	TGTGCCAGCAGCTTAGCTCGGGGGATTGGGGTTACTGAAGCTTTCTTT	CASSLARGIGVTEAFF
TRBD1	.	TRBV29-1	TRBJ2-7	TGCAGCGTTGGGTGGTGGGAGGACAGGGGATATTACGAGCAGTACTTC	CSVGWWEDRGYYEQYF
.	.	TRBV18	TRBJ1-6	TGTGCCAGCTCACCATCGGCACAGGGAAATTCACCCCTCCACTTT	CASSPSAQGNSPLHF